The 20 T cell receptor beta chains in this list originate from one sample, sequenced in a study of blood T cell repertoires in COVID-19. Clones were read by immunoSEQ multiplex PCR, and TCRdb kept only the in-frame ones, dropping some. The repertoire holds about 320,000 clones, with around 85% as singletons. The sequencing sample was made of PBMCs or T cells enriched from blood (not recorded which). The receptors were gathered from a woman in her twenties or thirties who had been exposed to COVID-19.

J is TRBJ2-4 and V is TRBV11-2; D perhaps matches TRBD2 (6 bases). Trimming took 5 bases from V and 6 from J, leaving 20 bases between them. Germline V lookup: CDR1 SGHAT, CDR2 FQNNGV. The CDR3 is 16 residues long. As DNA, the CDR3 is TGTGCCAGCAGCCCCGGGGGTCGTCCGTCGGGAAACATTCAGTACTTC. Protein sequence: CASSPGGRPSGNIQYF.

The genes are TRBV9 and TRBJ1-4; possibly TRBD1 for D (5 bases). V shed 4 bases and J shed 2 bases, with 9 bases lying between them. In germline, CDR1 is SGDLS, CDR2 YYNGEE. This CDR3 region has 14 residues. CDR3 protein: CASSSRATNEKLFF. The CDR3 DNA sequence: TGTGCCAGCAGCTCCAGGGCGACTAATGAAAAACTGTTTTTT.

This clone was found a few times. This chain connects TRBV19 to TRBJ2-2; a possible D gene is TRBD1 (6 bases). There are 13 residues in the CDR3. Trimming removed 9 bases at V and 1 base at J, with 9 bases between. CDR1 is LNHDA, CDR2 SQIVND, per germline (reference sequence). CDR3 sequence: CASEDRNTGELFF. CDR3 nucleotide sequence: TGTGCCAGCGAGGACAGGAACACCGGGGAGCTGTTTTTT.

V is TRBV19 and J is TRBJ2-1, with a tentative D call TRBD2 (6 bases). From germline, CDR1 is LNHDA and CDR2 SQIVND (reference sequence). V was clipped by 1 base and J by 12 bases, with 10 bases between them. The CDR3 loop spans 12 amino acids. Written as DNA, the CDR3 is TGTGCCAGTAGTATAGCCCGGGGGTGGCAGTTCTTC. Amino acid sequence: CASSIARGWQFF. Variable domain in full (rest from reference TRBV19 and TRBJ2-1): DGGITQSPKYLFRKEGQNVTLSCEQNLNHDAMYWYRQDPGQGLRLIYYSQIVNDFQKGDIAEGYSVSREKKESFPLTVTSAQKNPTAFYLCASSIARGWQFFGPGTRLTVL.

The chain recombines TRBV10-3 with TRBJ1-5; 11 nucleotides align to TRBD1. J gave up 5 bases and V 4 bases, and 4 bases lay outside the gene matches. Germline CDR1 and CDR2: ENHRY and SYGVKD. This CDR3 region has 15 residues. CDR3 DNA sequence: TGTGCCATCAGTGCCGGACAGGGGGCGGATCAGCCCCAGCATTTT. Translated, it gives CAISAGQGADQPQHF.

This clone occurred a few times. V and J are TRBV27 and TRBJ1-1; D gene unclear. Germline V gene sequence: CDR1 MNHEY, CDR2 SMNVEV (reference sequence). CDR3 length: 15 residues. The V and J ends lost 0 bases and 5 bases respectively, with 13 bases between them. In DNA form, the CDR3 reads TGTGCCAGCAGTTTATCGTACTGGCCGGGGACTGAAGCTTTCTTT. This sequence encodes CASSLSYWPGTEAFF.

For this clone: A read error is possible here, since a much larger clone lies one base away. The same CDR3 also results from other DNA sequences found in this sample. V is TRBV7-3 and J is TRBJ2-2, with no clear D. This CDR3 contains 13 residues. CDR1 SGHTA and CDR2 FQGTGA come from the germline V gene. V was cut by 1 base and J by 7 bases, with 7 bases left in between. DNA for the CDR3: TGTGCCAGCAGCTTAAATACCGGCGGGGAGCTGTTTTTT. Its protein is CASSLNTGGELFF.

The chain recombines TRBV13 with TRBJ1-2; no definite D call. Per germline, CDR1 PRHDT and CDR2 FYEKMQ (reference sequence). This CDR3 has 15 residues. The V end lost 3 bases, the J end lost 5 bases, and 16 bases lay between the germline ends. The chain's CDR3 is CASSFGSGGSYGYTF. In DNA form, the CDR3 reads TGTGCCAGCAGCTTTGGTAGCGGAGGGTCATATGGCTACACCTTC.

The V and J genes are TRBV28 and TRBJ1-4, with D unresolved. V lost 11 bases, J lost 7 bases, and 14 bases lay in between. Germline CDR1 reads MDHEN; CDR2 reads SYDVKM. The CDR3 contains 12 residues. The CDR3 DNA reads TGTGCCCTCGGGAGGGAAGGTGAAAAACTGTTTTTT. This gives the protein CALGREGEKLFF.

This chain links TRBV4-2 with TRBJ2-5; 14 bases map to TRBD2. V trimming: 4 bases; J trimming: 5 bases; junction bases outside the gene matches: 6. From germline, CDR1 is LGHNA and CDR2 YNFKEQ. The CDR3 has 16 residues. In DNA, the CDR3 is TGTGCCAGCAGCCCCGGGACTAGCGGGGGAGGGGAGACCCAGTACTTC. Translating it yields CASSPGTSGGGETQYF.

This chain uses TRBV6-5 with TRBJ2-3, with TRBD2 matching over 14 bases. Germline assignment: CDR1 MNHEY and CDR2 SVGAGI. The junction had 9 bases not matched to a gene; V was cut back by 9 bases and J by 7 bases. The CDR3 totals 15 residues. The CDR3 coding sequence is TGTGCCAGTAGGACTAGCGGGGGGCGGGCTCATACGCAGTATTTT. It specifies CASRTSGGRAHTQYF.

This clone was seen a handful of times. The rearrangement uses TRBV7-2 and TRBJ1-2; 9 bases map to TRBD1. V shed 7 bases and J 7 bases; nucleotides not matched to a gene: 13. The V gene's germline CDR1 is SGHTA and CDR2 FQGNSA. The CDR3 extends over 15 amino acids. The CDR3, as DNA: TGTGCCAGCATTAAAACAGGGGGCGCTCTTTTTGGCTACACCTTC. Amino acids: CASIKTGGALFGYTF. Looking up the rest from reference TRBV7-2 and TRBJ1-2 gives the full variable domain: GAGVSQSPSNKVTEKGKDVELRCDPISGHTALYWYRQSLGQGLEFLIYFQGNSAPDKSGLPSDRFSAERTGGSVSTLTIQRTQQEDSAVYLCASIKTGGALFGYTFGSGTRLTVV.

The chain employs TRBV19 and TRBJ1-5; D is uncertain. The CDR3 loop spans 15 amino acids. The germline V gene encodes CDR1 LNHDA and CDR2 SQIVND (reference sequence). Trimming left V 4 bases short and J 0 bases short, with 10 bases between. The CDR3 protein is CASSTQRYSNQPQHF. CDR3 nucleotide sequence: TGTGCCAGTAGTACACAGCGGTATAGCAATCAGCCCCAGCATTTT.

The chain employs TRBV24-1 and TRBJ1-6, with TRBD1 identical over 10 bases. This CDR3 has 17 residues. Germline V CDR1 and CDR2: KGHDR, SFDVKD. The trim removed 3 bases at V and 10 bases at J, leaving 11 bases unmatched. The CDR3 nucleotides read TGTGCCACCAGTGATATAACCTGGGACAGGGGAGAGTCACCCCTCCACTTT. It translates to CATSDITWDRGESPLHF.

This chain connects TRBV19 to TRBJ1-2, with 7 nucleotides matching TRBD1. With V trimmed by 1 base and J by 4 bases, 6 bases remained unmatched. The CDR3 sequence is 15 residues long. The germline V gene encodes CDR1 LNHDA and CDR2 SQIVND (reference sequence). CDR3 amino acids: CASSIASGQSYGYTF. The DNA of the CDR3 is TGTGCCAGTAGTATAGCCTCGGGACAGAGCTATGGCTACACCTTC.

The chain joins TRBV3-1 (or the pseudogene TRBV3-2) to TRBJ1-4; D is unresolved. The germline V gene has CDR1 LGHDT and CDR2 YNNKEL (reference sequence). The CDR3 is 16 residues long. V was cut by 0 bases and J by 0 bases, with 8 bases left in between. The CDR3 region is CASSQDWAATNEKLFF. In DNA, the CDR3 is TGTGCCAGCAGCCAAGATTGGGCCGCAACTAATGAAAAACTGTTTTTT.

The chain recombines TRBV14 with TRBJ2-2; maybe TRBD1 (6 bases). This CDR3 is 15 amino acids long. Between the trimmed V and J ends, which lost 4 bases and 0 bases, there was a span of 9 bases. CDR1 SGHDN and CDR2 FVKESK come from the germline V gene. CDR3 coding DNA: TGTGCCAGCAGCCCCAGGGGACCGAACACCGGGGAGCTGTTTTTT. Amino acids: CASSPRGPNTGELFF. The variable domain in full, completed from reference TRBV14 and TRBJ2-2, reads EAGVTQFPSHSVIEKGQTVTLRCDPISGHDNLYWYRRVMGKEIKFLLHFVKESKQDESGMPNNRFLAERTGGTYSTLKVQPAELEDSGVYFCASSPRGPNTGELFFGEGSRLTVL.

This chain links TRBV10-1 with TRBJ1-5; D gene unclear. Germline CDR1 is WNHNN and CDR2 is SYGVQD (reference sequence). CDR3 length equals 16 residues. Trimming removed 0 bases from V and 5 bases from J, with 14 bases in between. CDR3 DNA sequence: TGCGCCAGCAGTGAGTCTGACACCCTGAGGGATCAGCCCCAGCATTTT. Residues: CASSESDTLRDQPQHF.

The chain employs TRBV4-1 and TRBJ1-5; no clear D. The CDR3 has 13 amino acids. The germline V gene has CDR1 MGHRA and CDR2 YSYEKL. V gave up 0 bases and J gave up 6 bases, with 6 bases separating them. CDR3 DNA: TGCGCCAGCAGCCAAGATTGGAGTCAGCCCCAGCATTTT. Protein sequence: CASSQDWSQPQHF.

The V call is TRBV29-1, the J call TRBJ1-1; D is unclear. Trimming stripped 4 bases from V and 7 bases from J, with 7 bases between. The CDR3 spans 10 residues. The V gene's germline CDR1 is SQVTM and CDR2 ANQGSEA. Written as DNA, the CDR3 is TGCAGCGTTGTCGCAGGTGAAGCTTTCTTT. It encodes CSVVAGEAFF.